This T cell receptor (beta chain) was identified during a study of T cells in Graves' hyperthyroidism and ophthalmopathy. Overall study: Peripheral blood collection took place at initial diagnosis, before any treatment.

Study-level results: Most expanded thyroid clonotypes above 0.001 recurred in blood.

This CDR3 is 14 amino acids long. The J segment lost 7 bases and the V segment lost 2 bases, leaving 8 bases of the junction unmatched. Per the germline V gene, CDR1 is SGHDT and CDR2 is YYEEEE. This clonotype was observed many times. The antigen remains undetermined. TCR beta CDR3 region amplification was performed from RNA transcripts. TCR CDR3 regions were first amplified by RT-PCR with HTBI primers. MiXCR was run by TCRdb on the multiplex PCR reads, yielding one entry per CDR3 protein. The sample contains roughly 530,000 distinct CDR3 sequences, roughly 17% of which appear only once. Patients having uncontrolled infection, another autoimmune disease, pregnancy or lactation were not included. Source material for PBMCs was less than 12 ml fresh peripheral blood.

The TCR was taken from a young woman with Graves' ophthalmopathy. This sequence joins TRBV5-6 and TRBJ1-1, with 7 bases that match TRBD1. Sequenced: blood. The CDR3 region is CASSFPRGRGEAFF. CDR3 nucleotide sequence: TGTGCCAGCAGCTTCCCCAGGGGGAGAGGTGAAGCTTTCTTT.